The sequence of this T cell receptor beta chain was determined in a study of regulatory T cells in long-lasting Graves disease. Study-wide context: Graves' patients, newly diagnosed, had taken antithyroid drugs under 3 months.

Building of the TCR beta libraries involved iRepertoire HTBI primers and Arm-PCR of CDR3 regions. TCRdb reprocessed the multiplex PCR reads with MiXCR, giving one entry per CDR3 protein. The table shows 510,000 or so distinct CDR3 sequences, with about 12% occurring only once. V was trimmed by 0 bases and J by 10 bases, leaving 12 bases between them. This CDR3 is built from 13 residues. Germline V gene data show CDR1 as LGHDT and CDR2 as YNNKEL (reference sequence). This clonotype was detected many times. As for time point: newly diagnosed GD, antithyroid drugs for less than 3 months. RNA from PBMCs was the source of the TCR library. In addition, the sample was reused for a study of T cells in Graves' hyperthyroidism and ophthalmopathy. This second study notes: Thyroid ultrasound and orbital computed tomography, with clinical symptoms and serum thyroxine and TRAb, informed diagnoses. TCR CDR3 underwent first-round RT-PCR with the HTBI primer set.

The source is a woman in her 30s with Graves disease. Specimen: peripheral blood mononuclear cells (PBMCs), collected at new diagnosis, from a patient treated with antithyroid drugs. V gene TRBV3-1 combines with J gene TRBJ1-1; D not resolved. This chain's CDR3 is CASSQEPRSSAFF. The CDR3 DNA sequence: TGTGCCAGCAGCCAAGAACCAAGGTCTTCAGCTTTCTTT. Full variable domain (outside the CDR3, taken from reference TRBV3-1 and TRBJ1-1): DTAVSQTPKYLVTQMGNDKSIKCEQNLGHDTMYWYKQDSKKFLKIMFSYNNKELIINETVPNRFSPKSPDKAHLNLHINSLELGDSAVYFCASSQEPRSSAFFGQGTRLTVV.